The present entry profiles one T cell receptor (beta chain) with its context. The CDR3 loop spans 13 amino acids. Germline V gives CDR1 LGHNA, CDR2 YNFKEQ. Trimming pared 4 bases from V and 6 bases from J, leaving 12 bases between. The source of the sample is a study of blood T cell repertoires in COVID-19. Per the original data handling: Amplified reference gene primers provided the basis for estimating nucleated cell counts. Assay used: immunoSEQ multiplex PCR; TCRdb lists only in-frame clones, some missing. Clone size and the V and J calls come from that table; the DNA yielded D and trimming. The table records 300,000 or so clones, around 88% of them present only once.

The sequenced sample consisted of peripheral blood. This clonotype was sampled from a woman aged 45-65 years with acute or convalescent COVID-19. The chain combines TRBV4-2 with TRBJ1-1; D ambiguous. CDR3 DNA sequence: TGTGCCAGCAGCCTCCCGGGTTTACCTGAAGCTTTCTTT. Translating gives CASSLPGLPEAFF.